This T cell receptor beta chain was recorded in a study of human T cells and chemical hapten exposure. Study outcomes and limitations: Counts of expanded TCRs at PT1 were positively correlated with patch test score.

A single record per CDR3 protein comes from TCRdb applying MiXCR to the RACE reads. The sample has 70,000 or so distinct CDR3 sequences, 11% seen once; the top ten hold roughly 1.3%. There are many counts of this clonotype. What it binds is unknown. V lost 2 bases and J lost 6, with 13 bases in between. The germline CDR1 and CDR2 sequences are KGHSH and LQKENI. The CDR3 has 15 amino acids. The time point: patch test 3, about 24 weeks after DPC sensitization. The treatment here: therapeutic diphenylcyclopropenone sensitization with weekly scalp DPC. Every patch test was put on after a blood sample was taken.

The V gene is TRBV18, the J gene TRBJ1-4; TRBD1 is a possible D gene (5 bases). The clonotype originates from a woman aged 50 to 60 with alopecia areata. Some clones in this sample may be carry-over from other donors' samples. Source: whole blood, taken in connection with sensitization to the hapten diphenylcyclopropenone (DPC). This CDR3 reads CASSPRRRGDEKLFF. The CDR3 nucleotides read TGTGCCAGCTCACCAAGAAGGAGAGGGGATGAAAAACTGTTTTTT.